A single sample gave rise to the 27 T cell receptor beta chains below, sequenced in a study of blood T cell repertoires in COVID-19. Clones were sequenced by immunoSEQ multiplex PCR, and TCRdb holds only the in-frame ones, with some missing. The profile covers about 250,000 clones, with over 75% appearing a single time and less than 2% taken by the ten largest. The sequencing sample was made of PBMCs or T cells enriched from blood (not recorded which). These receptors originate from a man in his forties who had recovered from COVID-19.

This clone was recorded once. The rearrangement joins TRBV25-1 to TRBJ2-3; 8 bases map to TRBD2. J lost 3 bases, V lost 7 bases, and 9 bases had no gene match. CDR1 and CDR2 (germline): MGHDK, SYGVNS. This CDR3 is 15 amino acids long. CDR3 DNA sequence: TGTGCCAGCAACCCTTCGGGGGGGGGAACAGATACGCAGTATTTT. This encodes CASNPSGGGTDTQYF.

CDR3 region: CASSRGQQTQYF. Here the CDR3 DNA reads TGTGCCAGTTCCAGGGGTCAGCAGACCCAGTACTTC. The chain joins TRBV19 to TRBJ2-5; possible D gene TRBD1, 6 bases. This CDR3 has 12 residues. V was cut by 8 bases and J by 6 bases, with 13 bases left in between. Looked up from germline, CDR1 is LNHDA and CDR2 is SQIVND (reference sequence). Using reference TRBV19 and TRBJ2-5 for the parts outside the CDR3, the full variable domain is DGGITQSPKYLFRKEGQNVTLSCEQNLNHDAMYWYRQDPGQGLRLIYYSQIVNDFQKGDIAEGYSVSREKKESFPLTVTSAQKNPTAFYLCASSRGQQTQYFGPGTRLLVL.

This clone was observed once. V and J are TRBV3-1 (or the pseudogene TRBV3-2) and TRBJ2-5; D not resolved. The V end lost 4 bases, the J end lost 1 base, and 7 bases lay between the germline ends. Germline lookup yields CDR1 LGHDT and CDR2 YNNKEL (reference sequence). The length of the CDR3 is 13 residues. DNA for the CDR3: TGTGCCAGCAGCCCCCGGTCCCAAGAGACCCAGTACTTC. It yields the protein CASSPRSQETQYF.

The chain carries TRBV15 and TRBJ1-2; D is unclear. The ends were cut back, 0 bases at V and 8 bases at J, with 16 bases in the middle. Germline assignment: CDR1 LNHNV and CDR2 YYDKDF (reference sequence). There are 15 residues in the CDR3. The CDR3 here is CATSRDRETLVGYTF. CDR3 nucleotides: TGTGCCACCAGCAGAGACCGGGAAACGTTAGTGGGCTACACCTTC. Complete variable domain (other parts from reference TRBV15 and TRBJ1-2): DAMVIQNPRYQVTQFGKPVTLSCSQTLNHNVMYWYQQKSSQAPKLLFHYYDKDFNNEADTPDNFQSRRPNTSFCFLDIRSPGLGDTAMYLCATSRDRETLVGYTFGSGTRLTVV.

The genes are TRBV6-5 and TRBJ2-5; the D gene is possibly TRBD1 (6 bases). The germline CDR1 and CDR2 sequences are MNHEY and SVGAGI. V lost 6 bases and J 4 bases, leaving 15 bases between the germline ends. The CDR3 length is 14 residues. This CDR3 reads CASRPTGFGETQYF. CDR3 DNA sequence: TGTGCCAGCAGACCTACAGGGTTCGGAGAGACCCAGTACTTC.

The chain carries TRBV2 and TRBJ2-7; D might be TRBD2 (5 bases). Trimming removed 4 bases at V and 2 bases at J, with 12 bases between. CDR3 size: 14 residues. Germline V gene lookup returns CDR1 SNHLY and CDR2 FYNNEI. The CDR3 region has the DNA TGTGCCAGCAGTGGGGGAGACACCCCCTACGAGCAGTACTTC. As protein: CASSGGDTPYEQYF.

This clone has a single count. This chain uses TRBV11-3 with TRBJ2-7; possible D gene TRBD2, 6 bases. V was clipped by 5 bases and J by 0 bases, with 14 bases between them. This CDR3 is built from 15 residues. The V gene's germline CDR1 is SGHNT and CDR2 YENEEA. CDR3 bases: TGTGCCAGCAGCCGCGGCCGGGGGAGCTCCTACGAGCAGTACTTC. Translation gives CASSRGRGSSYEQYF.

This chain links TRBV7-9 with TRBJ2-1, with TRBD2 as a possible D gene (5 bases). Deletions cut 3 bases from V and 7 bases from J, with 16 bases between. The CDR3 has 15 amino acids. CDR1 SEHNR and CDR2 FQNEAQ come from the germline V gene (reference sequence). CDR3 sequence: CASSFSAAIANEQFF. CDR3 DNA: TGTGCCAGCAGCTTCTCAGCGGCAATTGCAAATGAGCAGTTCTTC. The full variable domain, completed using reference TRBV7-9 and TRBJ2-1, is DTGVSQNPRHKITKRGQNVTFRCDPISEHNRLYWYRQTLGQGPEFLTYFQNEAQLEKSRLLSDRFSAERPKGSFSTLEIQRTEQGDSAMYLCASSFSAAIANEQFFGPGTRLTVL.

This clone was detected only once. This sequence joins TRBV7-2 and TRBJ1-5; unclear D gene. CDR1 is SGHTA, CDR2 FQGNSA, per germline. V was trimmed by 1 base and J by 3 bases, leaving 4 bases between them. The CDR3 extends over 13 amino acids. The CDR3 DNA sequence: TGTGCCAGCAGCTTAGGTATCAATCAGCCCCAGCATTTT. Its translation is CASSLGINQPQHF.

The chain uses TRBV29-1 and TRBJ2-7; the match to TRBD1 covers 7 bases. The germline CDR1 and CDR2 sequences are SQVTM and ANQGSEA. Unmatched junction bases numbered 2, after V lost 3 bases and J lost 0 bases. This CDR3 is 13 amino acids long. The CDR3 loop is CSVEAGGSYEQYF. The DNA of the CDR3 is TGCAGCGTTGAGGCAGGGGGCTCCTACGAGCAGTACTTC.

Only a few counts were recorded for this clone. The chain employs TRBV20-1 and TRBJ2-2; 7 bases align to TRBD1. This CDR3 is 14 amino acids long. Germline CDR1 is DFQATT and CDR2 is SNEGSKA (reference sequence). After removal of 3 bases from V and 3 bases from J, the junction contained 4 bases not matched to a gene. The CDR3: CSASPGQYTGELFF. The CDR3 nucleotides are TGCAGTGCTAGTCCGGGACAGTACACCGGGGAGCTGTTTTTT.

The V and J genes are TRBV12-5 and TRBJ2-2, with 9 bases matching TRBD1. Germline V gene lookup returns CDR1 LGHNT and CDR2 FRNRAP. The CDR3 consists of 15 residues. Germline trimming cut 7 bases from V and 6 bases from J; bases unmatched to any gene: 9. The CDR3 DNA reads TGTGCTAGTGCCATGACAGGGGGGGCCGCCGGGGAGCTGTTTTTT. Amino acid sequence: CASAMTGGAAGELFF.

This clone has only a few counts. The J gene is TRBJ2-7, the V gene TRBV2, with 7 bases lining up with TRBD1. The CDR3 covers 12 residues. Germline V lookup: CDR1 SNHLY, CDR2 FYNNEI. With V trimmed by 3 bases and J by 9 bases, 5 bases remained unmatched. The CDR3 coding sequence is TGTGCCAGCAGTGATAATAGGGACAGGCAGTACTTC. It translates to CASSDNRDRQYF.

J is TRBJ2-5 and V is TRBV6-5, with D unresolved. The V gene's germline CDR1 is MNHEY and CDR2 SVGAGI. Trimming pared 5 bases from V and 3 bases from J, leaving 7 bases between. The CDR3 loop spans 12 amino acids. The CDR3 loop reads CASSRTKETQYF. CDR3 coding DNA: TGTGCCAGCAGTCGCACAAAAGAGACCCAGTACTTC.

This clone was found a few times. This chain uses TRBV30 with TRBJ1-3; 7 bases fit TRBD1. CDR3 length equals 17 residues. V dropped 3 bases and J dropped 0; count of bases not matched to a gene: 11. Germline lookup yields CDR1 GTSNPN and CDR2 SVGIG (reference sequence). The CDR3 loop reads CAWSPRTGPTSGNTIYF. CDR3 coding DNA: TGTGCCTGGAGCCCGAGGACAGGCCCTACCTCTGGAAACACCATATATTTT.

The gene calls are TRBV5-1 and TRBJ2-1; tentatively, D is TRBD2 (5 bases). This CDR3 has 14 residues. CDR1 is SGHRS, CDR2 YFSETQ, per germline. V dropped 1 base and J dropped 5 bases, with 10 bases sitting between them. DNA of the CDR3: TGCGCCAGCAGCTTGCTCCCGGGAAACAATGAGCAGTTCTTC. This gives the protein CASSLLPGNNEQFF. The full variable domain, its missing parts supplied by reference TRBV5-1 and TRBJ2-1, is KAGVTQTPRYLIKTRGQQVTLSCSPISGHRSVSWYQQTPGQGLQFLFEYFSETQRNKGNFPGRFSGRQFSNSRSEMNVSTLELGDSALYLCASSLLPGNNEQFFGPGTRLTVL.

The V and J genes are TRBV6-6 and TRBJ2-5; perhaps TRBD2 as D (5 bases). The CDR3 loop spans 14 amino acids. CDR1 and CDR2 from the germline V gene are MNHNY and SVGAGI (reference sequence). The V gene lost 0 bases and the J gene lost 5 bases, with 10 bases spanning the gap. The CDR3 is CASSYSRGMETQYF. The CDR3 DNA reads as TGTGCCAGCAGTTACTCGAGAGGGATGGAGACCCAGTACTTC.

The chain employs TRBV19 and TRBJ1-5, with D hard to call. The germline V gene has CDR1 LNHDA and CDR2 SQIVND (reference sequence). V lost 5 bases and J lost 7, with 9 bases in between. This CDR3 contains 12 residues. CDR3 sequence: CASSPRAQPQHF. The CDR3 DNA is TGTGCCAGTAGTCCCCGAGCCCAGCCCCAGCATTTT.

V usage is TRBV5-1 and J usage is TRBJ2-1; D is undetermined. The germline V gene encodes CDR1 SGHRS and CDR2 YFSETQ. The CDR3 runs 12 residues. Trimming removed 2 bases from V and 7 bases from J, with 7 bases in between. The CDR3 here is CASSLMQNEQFF. The CDR3 coding sequence is TGCGCCAGCAGCTTAATGCAGAATGAGCAGTTCTTC. Combining the CDR3 with reference TRBV5-1 and TRBJ2-1 gives the whole variable domain KAGVTQTPRYLIKTRGQQVTLSCSPISGHRSVSWYQQTPGQGLQFLFEYFSETQRNKGNFPGRFSGRQFSNSRSEMNVSTLELGDSALYLCASSLMQNEQFFGPGTRLTVL.

The chain couples TRBV15 to TRBJ2-1, with TRBD2 as a possible D gene (6 bases). The CDR3 totals 16 residues. V lost 0 bases and J 7 bases, leaving 16 bases between the germline ends. From germline, CDR1 is LNHNV and CDR2 YYDKDF (reference sequence). The CDR3 region has the DNA TGTGCCACCAGCAGAGATTTGGCGGGGTCAGGAAATGAGCAGTTCTTC. Translated, it gives CATSRDLAGSGNEQFF.

The chain couples TRBV2 to TRBJ2-1, with D possibly matching TRBD2 (5 bases). The CDR3 totals 12 residues. Germline CDR1 reads SNHLY; CDR2 reads FYNNEI. Trimming removed 6 bases at V and 9 bases at J, with 12 bases between. Here the CDR3 reads CASRGGRGEQFF. CDR3 sequence (DNA): TGTGCCAGCAGAGGAGGCCGGGGTGAGCAGTTCTTC.

The V and J genes are TRBV10-3 and TRBJ2-7; 8 nucleotides align to TRBD1. CDR3 size: 16 residues. V was clipped by 1 base and J by 1 base; unmatched bases: 6. Germline assignment: CDR1 ENHRY and CDR2 SYGVKD. CDR3 sequence: CAISEFINRGSYEQYF. The CDR3 nucleotides are TGTGCCATCAGTGAGTTCATAAACAGGGGGTCCTACGAGCAGTACTTC.

This chain links TRBV15 with TRBJ1-5; perhaps TRBD1 as D (6 bases). The CDR3 spans 15 residues. Trimming left V 3 bases short and J 0 bases short, with 9 bases between. Germline V CDR1 and CDR2: LNHNV, YYDKDF (reference sequence). DNA of the CDR3: TGTGCCACCAGCAGGACAGGTTATAGCAATCAGCCCCAGCATTTT. Amino acids: CATSRTGYSNQPQHF.

This clone was detected only once. The chain couples TRBV2 to TRBJ1-2, with TRBD1 matching 11 bases. V was clipped by 10 bases and J by 7 bases; unmatched bases: 11. Germline V gene data show CDR1 as SNHLY and CDR2 as FYNNEI. This CDR3 comprises 14 residues. CDR3 nucleotides: TGTGCCATTACCGGGACAGGGGGTTCCGGTGGCTACACCTTC. This encodes CAITGTGGSGGYTF.

The V call is TRBV30, the J call TRBJ1-1, with a possible D match to TRBD1 (6 bases). The CDR3 has 13 amino acids. Trimming took off 4 bases at V and 5 bases at J, with 14 bases between the two ends. The germline CDR1 and CDR2 sequences are GTSNPN and SVGIG (reference sequence). CDR3 region: CAWKQGPETEAFF. CDR3 bases: TGTGCCTGGAAACAGGGTCCGGAGACTGAAGCTTTCTTT.

This chain links TRBV12-3 or TRBV12-4 with TRBJ2-7, with D hard to call. The CDR3 runs 13 residues. V was shortened by 1 base and J by 4 bases, with 8 bases between the two germline ends. The DNA for the CDR3 is TGTGCCAGCAGTTTAGATCGGCGGTACGAGCAGTACTTC. This encodes CASSLDRRYEQYF.

The gene calls are TRBV19 and TRBJ2-2, with D possibly TRBD2 on 5 matching bases. Germline CDR1 LNHDA, CDR2 SQIVND (reference sequence). The CDR3 runs to 15 residues. V lost 5 bases to trimming and J lost 7 bases, with 17 bases between them. The CDR3 bases are TGTGCCAGTAGTCTTGAACCTCGGGGTCTCGGGGAGCTGTTTTTT. This encodes CASSLEPRGLGELFF.